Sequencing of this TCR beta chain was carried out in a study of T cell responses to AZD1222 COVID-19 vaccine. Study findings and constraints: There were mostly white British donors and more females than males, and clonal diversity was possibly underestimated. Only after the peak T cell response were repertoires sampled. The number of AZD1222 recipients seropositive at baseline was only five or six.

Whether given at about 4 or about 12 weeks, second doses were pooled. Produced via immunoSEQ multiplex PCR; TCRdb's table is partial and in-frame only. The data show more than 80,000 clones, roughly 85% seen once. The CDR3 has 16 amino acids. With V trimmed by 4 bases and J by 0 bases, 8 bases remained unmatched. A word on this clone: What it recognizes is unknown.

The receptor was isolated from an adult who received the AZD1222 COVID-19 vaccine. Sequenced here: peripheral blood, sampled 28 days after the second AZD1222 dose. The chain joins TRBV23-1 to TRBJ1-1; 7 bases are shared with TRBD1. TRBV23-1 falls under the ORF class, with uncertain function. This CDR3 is CASSRLRTGLNTEAFF. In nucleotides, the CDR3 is TGCGCCAGCAGTCGACTGAGGACAGGCCTGAACACTGAAGCTTTCTTT.